This T cell receptor beta chain was identified in a study of blood T cells in healthy people across ages. Details on this clonotype: Its antigen is still unknown.

General study findings and limits: Estimated diversity that came from one million T cells was considered an underestimate.

Primed by a sample-barcoded 5' primer and a J-beta primer mix, a second PCR proceeded for about 6 to 11 cycles. MiXCR was run by TCRdb on the 5' RACE reads, yielding one entry per CDR3 protein. Of 700,000 or so distinct CDR3 sequences detected, 35% to 50% appear once; the ten largest clones hold around 30%. Every donor contributed roughly 10 milliliters of peripheral blood by blood draw. CDR1 is MDHEN and CDR2 is SYDVKM in the germline V gene. Trimming took 8 bases from V and 1 from J; bases not matched to a gene: 10. The CDR3 covers 15 residues. The receptor's source is a man older than 75 in good health. V gene TRBV28 combines with J gene TRBJ2-5, with 7 bases fitting TRBD1. Sequencing was carried out using blood. The CDR3 DNA follows: TGTGCCAGCTGTACTCCACAGGGGAGCCAAGAGACCCAGTACTTC. Protein: CASCTPQGSQETQYF.